A single T cell receptor (beta chain) is shown here with its context. Source study methods: It was from reference gene primer amplification that nucleated cell counts were estimated. The protocol was immunoSEQ multiplex PCR, while the TCRdb copy is restricted to in-frame clones and leaves out a portion. The DNA was the basis for D and trimming; V, J and clone size are from that table. The table lists about 220,000 clones, 88% of them singletons. The entry originates in a study of blood T cell repertoires in COVID-19. At the level of the study: T cells, B-cell-depleted T cells, or PBMCs provided the cDNA or gDNA that served as material.

Germline V gene lookup returns CDR1 LNHDA and CDR2 SQIVND (reference sequence). J gave up 4 bases and V 7 bases, and 6 bases lay outside the gene matches. This CDR3 has 14 amino acids. This chain connects TRBV19 to TRBJ1-1; TRBD1 matches 10 bases. The sequence derives from a man between 40 and 49 years old with acute or convalescent COVID-19. Sample: peripheral blood. CDR3: CASKQDRGPTEAFF. Here the CDR3 DNA reads TGTGCCAGTAAGCAAGACAGGGGGCCCACTGAAGCTTTCTTT.